These 2 T cell receptor beta chains came from one sample sequenced in a study of CD8+ T cells in alopecia areata. Following RNA extraction, reverse transcription yielded cDNA that acted as the sequencing template. Using immunoSEQ multiplex PCR, the repertoire was profiled, and TCRdb retains in-frame clones only, with some absent. The table has fewer than 200,000 clones, less than 80% seen once. The treatment was: oral pan-JAK inhibitor, 5-10 mg twice daily. The material sequenced was CD4+ T cells sorted from blood, taken at week 24, from a patient treated with tofacitinib. These receptors were taken from a human donor with alopecia areata.

J is TRBJ2-1 and V is TRBV7-9; D gene unclear. V lost 10 bases, J lost 5 bases, and 3 bases lay in between. The CDR3 contains 9 residues. CDR1 and CDR2 from the germline V gene are SEHNR and FQNEAQ (reference sequence). CDR3 in DNA: TGTGCCACAAACAATGAGCAGTTCTTC. Translating it yields CATNNEQFF.

This clone was counted only a few times. The rearrangement links TRBV7-2 to TRBJ1-6; a weak D match, TRBD1 (5 bases). Germline V lookup: CDR1 SGHTA, CDR2 FQGNSA. V was pared by 6 bases and J by 7 bases, with 13 bases between. The CDR3 consists of 14 residues. DNA for the CDR3: TGTGCCAGCAGGCCCGGGACGGACAATTCACCCCTCCACTTT. This gives the protein CASRPGTDNSPLHF.